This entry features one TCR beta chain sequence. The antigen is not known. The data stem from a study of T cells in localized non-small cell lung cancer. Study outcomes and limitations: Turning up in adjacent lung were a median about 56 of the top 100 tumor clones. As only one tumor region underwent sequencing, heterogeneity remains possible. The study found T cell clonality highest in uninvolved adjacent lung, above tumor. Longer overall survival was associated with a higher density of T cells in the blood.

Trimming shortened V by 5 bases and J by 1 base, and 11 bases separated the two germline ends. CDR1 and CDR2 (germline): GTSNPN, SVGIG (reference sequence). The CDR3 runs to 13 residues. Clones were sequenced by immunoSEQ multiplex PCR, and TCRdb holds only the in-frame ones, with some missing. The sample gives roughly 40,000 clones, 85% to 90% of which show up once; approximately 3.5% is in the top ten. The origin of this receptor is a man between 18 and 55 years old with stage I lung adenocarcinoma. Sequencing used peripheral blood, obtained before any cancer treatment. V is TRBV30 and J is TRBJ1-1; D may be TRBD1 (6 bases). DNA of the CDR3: TGTGCCTGGGACGGGGGCCAGAACACTGAAGCTTTCTTT. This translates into CAWDGGQNTEAFF.